The sequence of this T cell receptor beta chain was determined in a study of long-term antiretroviral therapy in people with HIV (dated by TCRdb to the early 2020s). In the study overall: The earliest samples were collected about a decade before the 2015 WHO recommendation for immediate ART, when ART was typically delayed until CD4 counts fell. A retrospective serial study tested whether changes in peripheral blood TRB repertoire composition and diversity were associated with ART initiation and durable HIV suppression. The cohort contributed over 150 cryopreserved PBMC samples from 30 adults with confirmed HIV infection, collected serially over a mean of 6 years (range 1-12). About 35% of the 30 participants with HIV were female. No cross-contamination during QIAcube processing was seen in test extractions of a monoclonal T-cell line run alongside 25 to 35 polyclonal samples. Overall study outcomes, separate from this receptor: Because pre-ART samples had limited cell numbers, profiling was done on unsorted PBMC rather than on sorted CD4+ and CD8+ T cells. CDR3 length ranges in HIV repertoires were narrower than in controls, and network structure suggested an antigen-experienced repertoire with only a slight naive shift after ART. Inferences about post-ART repertoire changes were limited because no data were available on ART adherence, viral resistance or therapy changes. Starting ART was linked to a significant rise in TRB diversity, yet even after long-term ART the diversity remained significantly lower than in transplant donor controls. The repertoire was dominated across all time points by expanded TRB clones identified before ART initiation, although this dominance was seen to fluctuate and to decrease in many PLHIV after ART. Samples dated from 2004 to 2017, and the ART regimens used may be less effective than current ones. Owing to limited PBMC availability, only the TCR beta chain was sequenced, without alpha chain pairing.

Spanning cysteine to phenylalanine, the CDR3 consists of 16 amino acids. Just the 48-base CDR3 DNA is kept, in frame starting at base 1. In the germline V gene, CDR1 corresponds to SGHTA and CDR2 to FQGNSA. The junction shows trimming of 1 base on V and 0 bases on J, and the gene matches do not reach 6 bases of it. The immunoSEQ hsTCRB v3.0 assay was used at survey level resolution for TRB variable region sequencing. TRB sequencing targeted a depth of about 40,000-50,000 T-cell genomes per sample. Pooled TRB libraries were sequenced on an Illumina MiSeq with a v3 150-cycle kit. As for the original processing: Analysis of repertoires was carried out in R inside a reproducible Nextflow workflow spanning QC, data transformation and analysis. LymphoSeq2, an R package for AIRR-Seq data exploration, was used to implement custom analyses. After excluding a handful of samples that yielded fewer than 5000 total TRB sequences, some 190 HIV repertoires remained for analysis. Among the 180 to 200 retained HIV repertoires, about 60 were collected before ART initiation and some 130 were collected after ART initiation. Each repertoire was downsampled to 5000 TRB nucleotide sequences, and summary statistics were averaged across 100 downsampling iterations. Only TRB sequences with CDR3 regions of at least seven amino acids were retained for analysis. A Shannon entropy-derived clonality score and the Gini coefficient were used to measure diversity. In the repertoire networks, any two of the top 5000 CDR3 amino acid sequences were connected whenever the two sequences differed by an edit distance of one. GLIPH2 predicted antigen specificity groups and MHC restriction for TRB CDR3 amino acid sequences. To flag known associations with CMV, EBV, HIV or tissue antigens, CDR3 amino acid sequences were compared against VDJdb and McPAS-TCR. Pre-ART, post-ART and control groups were compared with Wilcoxon signed-rank tests and Holm-Bonferroni correction. Held by TCRdb, this immuneACCESS table contains in-frame sequences only and omits some clones. Under half of the omission traces to an unresolved V gene where checked; the cause of the rest is unknown. The V and J calls and clone size are taken from that table; D and trimming were inferred from the DNA. This sample holds 15,000 to 20,000 clones; around 94% were observed only once. The ten largest clones represent roughly 4.5% of the sample.

As regards this clone: This receptor's antigen is unknown. Per-base quality was not reported, and no clone a single base away is much larger than it.

Inclusion was restricted to participants for whom at least one PBMC sample before ART initiation and at least two post-ART samples were available. Every participant with HIV received treatment in the United States of America. Cryopreserved samples of 1-10 million PBMC were thawed and washed before DNA extraction. At the time of the earliest PBMC sample for each participant with HIV, ages ranged from about 20 to 55 years. PBMC samples were contributed by each participant from 1-4 timepoints before ART initiation and 2-8 timepoints after ART initiation, with a median of 7 samples. Serial HIV viral load, CD4+ T-cell count, ART history and demographic data were obtained for every participant. Using a Qiagen kit on a QIAcube, genomic DNA was extracted from unsorted PBMC, with samples processed in batches of 12.

The sequence was collected from a woman in her 50s with HIV. The sequenced sample was unsorted PBMCs, obtained roughly 6.4 years after starting antiretroviral therapy. The rearrangement joined TRBV7-2 to TRBJ2-7; 7 bases in the middle match TRBD2. The CDR3 region has the sequence CASSLGGASGSYEQYF. The DNA sequence reads TGTGCCAGCAGCTTAGGTGGGGCTAGCGGCTCCTACGAGCAGTACTTC.